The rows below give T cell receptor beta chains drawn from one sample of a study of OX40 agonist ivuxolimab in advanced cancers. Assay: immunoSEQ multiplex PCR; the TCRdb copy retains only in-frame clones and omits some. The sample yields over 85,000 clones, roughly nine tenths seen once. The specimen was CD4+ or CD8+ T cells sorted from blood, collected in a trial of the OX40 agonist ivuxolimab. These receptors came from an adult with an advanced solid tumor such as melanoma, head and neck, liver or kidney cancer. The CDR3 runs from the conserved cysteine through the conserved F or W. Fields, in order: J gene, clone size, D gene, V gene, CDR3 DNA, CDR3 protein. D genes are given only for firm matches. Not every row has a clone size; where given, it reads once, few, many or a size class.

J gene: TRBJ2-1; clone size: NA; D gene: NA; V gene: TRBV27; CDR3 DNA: TGTGCCAGCAATCCATTCCGAGACCTAGGCTCCTACAATGAGCAGTTCTTC; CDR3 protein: CASNPFRDLGSYNEQFF
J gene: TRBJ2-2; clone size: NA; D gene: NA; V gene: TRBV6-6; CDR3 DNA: TGTGCCAGCAGCAGACCCTCGGCAGCGAACACCGGGGAGCTGTTTTTT; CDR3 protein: CASSRPSAANTGELFF
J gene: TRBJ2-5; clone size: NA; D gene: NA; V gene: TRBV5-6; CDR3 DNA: TGTGCCAGCAGTTTTGACGGCACACCGAACCAAGAGACCCAGTACTTC; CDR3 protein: CASSFDGTPNQETQYF
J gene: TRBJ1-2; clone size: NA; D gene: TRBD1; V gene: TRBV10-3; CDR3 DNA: TGTGCCATCAGTGGGACAGGCACCAACTATGGCTACACCTTC; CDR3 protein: CAISGTGTNYGYTF
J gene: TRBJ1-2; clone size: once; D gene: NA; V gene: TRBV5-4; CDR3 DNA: TGTGCCAGCAGCTTGCATAGAGAGTCTGGCTACACCTTC; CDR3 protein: CASSLHRESGYTF
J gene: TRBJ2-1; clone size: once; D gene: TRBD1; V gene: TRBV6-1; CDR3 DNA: TGTGCCACAAAGACAGGGTTCGATGAGCAGTTCTTC; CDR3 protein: CATKTGFDEQFF
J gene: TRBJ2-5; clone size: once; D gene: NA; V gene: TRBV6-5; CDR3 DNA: TGTGCCAGCAGTTACTCGGCTAGCTTGGTAGGAGAGACCCAGTACTTC; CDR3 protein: CASSYSASLVGETQYF
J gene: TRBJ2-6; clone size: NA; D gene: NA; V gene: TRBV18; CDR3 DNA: TGTGCCAGCTCGCCCGACGCGTTCTCTGGGGCCAACGTCCTGACTTTC; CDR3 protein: CASSPDAFSGANVLTF
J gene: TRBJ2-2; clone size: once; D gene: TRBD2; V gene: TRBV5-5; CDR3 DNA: TGTGCCAGCAGCTTTTTTAGCGGGAGGGCCGACGGGGAGCTGTTTTTT; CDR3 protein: CASSFFSGRADGELFF
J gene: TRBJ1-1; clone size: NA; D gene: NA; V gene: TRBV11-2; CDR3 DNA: TGTGCCAGCAGCTTATACGGTGTTGTGGTCATGAACACTGAAGCTTTCTTT; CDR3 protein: CASSLYGVVVMNTEAFF
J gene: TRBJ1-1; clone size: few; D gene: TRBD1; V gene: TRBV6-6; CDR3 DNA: TGTGCCAGCAGTTACTCTCCGGGACAGGCCCGTGAAGCTTTCTTT; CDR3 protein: CASSYSPGQAREAFF
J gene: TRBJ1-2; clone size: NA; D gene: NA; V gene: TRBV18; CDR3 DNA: TGTGCCAGCTCACCATCAGATGGGACCTATGGCTACACCTTC; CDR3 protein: CASSPSDGTYGYTF
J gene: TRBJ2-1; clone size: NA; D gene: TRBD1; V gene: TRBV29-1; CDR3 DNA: TGCAGCGTTGAGAGGGACAGCTCCTACAATGAGCAGTTCTTC; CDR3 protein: CSVERDSSYNEQFF
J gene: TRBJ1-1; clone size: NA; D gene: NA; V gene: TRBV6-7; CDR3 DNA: TGTGCCAGCAGTTACACCGAGGATATGAACACTGAAGCTTTCTTT; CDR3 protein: CASSYTEDMNTEAFF
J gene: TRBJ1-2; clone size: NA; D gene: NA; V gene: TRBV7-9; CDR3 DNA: TGTGCCAGCAGCGGACGAGGGTTAAGAGACGGCTACACCTTC; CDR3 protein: CASSGRGLRDGYTF
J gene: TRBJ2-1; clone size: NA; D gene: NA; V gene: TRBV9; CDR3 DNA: TGTGCCAGCAGCGTAGGAGCGTCTAGCTCCTACAATGAGCAGTTCTTC; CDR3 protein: CASSVGASSSYNEQFF
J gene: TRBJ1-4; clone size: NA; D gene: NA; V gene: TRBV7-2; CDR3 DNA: TGTGCCAGCAGCTTATTCCCCGGAGATAATGAAAAACTGTTTTTT; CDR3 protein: CASSLFPGDNEKLFF
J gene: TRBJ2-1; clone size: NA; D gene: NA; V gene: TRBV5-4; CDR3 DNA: TGTGCCAGCAGCGCTTTATGGGCCAATGAGCAGTTCTTC; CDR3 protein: CASSALWANEQFF
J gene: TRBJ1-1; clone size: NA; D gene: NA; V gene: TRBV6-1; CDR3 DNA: TGTGCCAGCAGTGAACGAGTGGAGGGCACTGAAGCTTTCTTT; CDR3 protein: CASSERVEGTEAFF
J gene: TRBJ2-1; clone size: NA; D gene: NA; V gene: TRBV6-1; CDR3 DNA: TGTGCCAGCAGTGAACGGGACTTGGGGAAGGACAATGAGCAGTTCTTC; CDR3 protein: CASSERDLGKDNEQFF
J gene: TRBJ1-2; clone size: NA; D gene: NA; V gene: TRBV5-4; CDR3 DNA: TGTGCCAGCAGTAGGGGCAGCCCTAACTATGGCTACACCTTC; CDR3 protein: CASSRGSPNYGYTF
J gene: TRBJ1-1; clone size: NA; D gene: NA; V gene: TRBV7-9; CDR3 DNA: TGTGCCAGCAGCTTAGGACAGGAGGATTCAGCTTTCTTT; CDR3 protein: CASSLGQEDSAFF
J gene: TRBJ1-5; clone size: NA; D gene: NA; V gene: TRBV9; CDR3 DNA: TGTGCCAGCAGCGTCGGGGTAGACGGCAATCAGCCCCAGCATTTT; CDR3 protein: CASSVGVDGNQPQHF
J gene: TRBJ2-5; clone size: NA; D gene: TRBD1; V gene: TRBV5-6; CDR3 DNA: TGTGCCAGCAGCATCTCGGACAGGGAAGAGACCCAGTACTTC; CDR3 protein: CASSISDREETQYF
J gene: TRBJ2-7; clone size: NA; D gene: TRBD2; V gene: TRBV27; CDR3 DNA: TGTGCCAGCAGCCCGGGGCTAGCGGGGGGCCTCTCCTACGAGCAGTACTTC; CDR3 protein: CASSPGLAGGLSYEQYF
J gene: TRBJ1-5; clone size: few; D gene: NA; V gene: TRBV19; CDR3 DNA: TGTGCCAGTAGTAGACTTCAGGGTAATCAGCCCCAGCATTTT; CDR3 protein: CASSRLQGNQPQHF
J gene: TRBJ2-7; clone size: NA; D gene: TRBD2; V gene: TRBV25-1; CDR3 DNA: TGTGCCAGCAGTGAATTCGGAAGCGGGGCAGTTTACGAGCAGTACTTC; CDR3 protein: CASSEFGSGAVYEQYF
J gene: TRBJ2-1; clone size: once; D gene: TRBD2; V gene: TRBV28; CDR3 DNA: TGTGCCAGCACCCCCGGGGGGAGCTCCTACAATGAGCAGTTCTTC; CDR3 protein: CASTPGGSSYNEQFF